What follows are 27 T cell receptor beta chains derived from one specimen sequenced in a study of siplizumab effects on memory and regulatory T cells. Here immunoSEQ multiplex PCR was the method, and the copy in TCRdb shows in-frame clones only, minus some. The top ten hold 0.55% to 0.85% of the sample, which has about 100,000 clones, around 92% seen once. The material sequenced was Tregs sorted from blood. These TCRs come from a human donor in good health.

The rearrangement uses TRBV7-3 and TRBJ2-3; 12 bases align to TRBD2. In germline, CDR1 is SGHTA, CDR2 FQGTGA. The V segment lost 4 bases and the J segment 0 bases; nucleotides outside the gene matches: 2. The CDR3 is 16 amino acids. The CDR3, as DNA: TGTGCCAGCAGCTCCGGACTAGCGGGAAGCACAGATACGCAGTATTTT. As protein: CASSSGLAGSTDTQYF.

J is TRBJ1-1 and V is TRBV19, with D uncertain. Germline CDR1 is LNHDA and CDR2 is SQIVND (reference sequence). V was pared by 1 base and J by 0 bases, with 6 bases between. The CDR3 covers 14 residues. The CDR3 nucleotides are TGTGCCAGTAGTATAGGGGAACTGAACACTGAAGCTTTCTTT. It encodes CASSIGELNTEAFF.

The genes are TRBV5-1 and TRBJ2-4; D is unresolved. The germline V and J ends were trimmed by 2 bases and 6 bases, with 12 bases remaining between them. From germline, CDR1 is SGHRS and CDR2 YFSETQ. The CDR3 extends over 14 amino acids. CDR3 nucleotides: TGCGCCAGCAGCTTCGATGGGGTGGGAAACATTCAGTACTTC. This translates into CASSFDGVGNIQYF. The full variable domain, completed using reference TRBV5-1 and TRBJ2-4, is KAGVTQTPRYLIKTRGQQVTLSCSPISGHRSVSWYQQTPGQGLQFLFEYFSETQRNKGNFPGRFSGRQFSNSRSEMNVSTLELGDSALYLCASSFDGVGNIQYFGAGTRLSVL.

The chain carries TRBV19 and TRBJ2-5; 10 bases map to TRBD1. The J call is uncertain, as TRBJ2-7 better fits the DNA end. CDR3 length: 13 amino acids. Germline assignment: CDR1 LNHDA and CDR2 SQIVND (reference sequence). The CDR3 DNA follows: TGTGCCAGTAGTACGGGACAGGGGTTCGAGCAGTACTTC. This translates into CASSTGQGFEQYF.

J is TRBJ1-5 and V is TRBV19; 8 positions match TRBD1. The germline gives CDR1 LNHDA, CDR2 SQIVND (reference sequence). This CDR3 has 14 amino acids. V was pared by 4 bases and J by 9 bases, with 8 bases of the junction left unmatched. This CDR3 reads CASSRQGRASPQHF. CDR3 coding DNA: TGTGCCAGTAGTAGACAGGGGCGAGCTTCGCCCCAGCATTTT.

The chain combines TRBV13 with TRBJ1-2, with D perhaps TRBD1 (5 bases). V lost 9 bases to trimming and J lost 4 bases, with 15 bases between them. The CDR3 covers 13 residues. Germline assignment: CDR1 PRHDT and CDR2 FYEKMQ (reference sequence). The CDR3 here is CASSGLRGYGYTF. CDR3 in DNA: TGTGCCAGTTCGGGACTCCGCGGCTATGGCTACACCTTC.

The rearrangement uses TRBV6-1 and TRBJ2-5; no reliable D call. In germline, CDR1 is MNHNS, CDR2 SASEGT. Deletions cut 4 bases from V and 4 bases from J, with 7 bases between. This CDR3 has 12 residues. Here the CDR3 DNA reads TGTGCCAGCAGTGCCATACGAGAGACCCAGTACTTC. Translated, it gives CASSAIRETQYF.

V gene TRBV5-4 combines with J gene TRBJ2-1, with 10 nucleotides matching TRBD2. The CDR3 loop spans 15 amino acids. Germline assignment: CDR1 SGHNT and CDR2 YYREEE (reference sequence). Trimming took 0 bases from V and 4 from J; bases not matched to a gene: 1. As DNA, the CDR3 is TGTGCCAGCAGCTTGGGACTAGCGGGTTACAATGAGCAGTTCTTC. Translating it yields CASSLGLAGYNEQFF.

The chain combines TRBV7-9 with TRBJ2-7; D is possibly TRBD1 (6 bases). Germline-derived CDR1 and CDR2 are SEHNR and FQNEAQ (reference sequence). Trimming took off 4 bases at V and 1 base at J, with 8 bases between the two ends. The CDR3 has 13 amino acids. CDR3 in amino acids: CASSSTGSYEQYF. CDR3 bases: TGTGCCAGCAGCTCTACAGGGTCCTACGAGCAGTACTTC.

The chain recombines TRBV7-9 with TRBJ2-1, with 10 nucleotides matching TRBD2. Trimming cost V 5 bases and J 3 bases; bases outside gene matches: 7. CDR3 length equals 16 residues. Germline loops: CDR1 SEHNR, CDR2 FQNEAQ (reference sequence). CDR3 DNA: TGTGCCAGCAGCCGCAAACTAGCGGGATACTACAATGAGCAGTTCTTC. It codes for CASSRKLAGYYNEQFF.

The V call is TRBV7-3, the J call TRBJ2-1; possible D gene TRBD2, 5 bases. Trimming stripped 2 bases from V and 8 bases from J, with 10 bases between. This CDR3 contains 13 residues. Germline CDR1 SGHTA, CDR2 FQGTGA. The CDR3 loop reads CASSLLAFHEQFF. CDR3 bases: TGTGCCAGCAGCTTACTAGCTTTCCATGAGCAGTTCTTC.

The chain employs TRBV19 and TRBJ2-7; D uncertain. The germline V gene has CDR1 LNHDA and CDR2 SQIVND (reference sequence). The CDR3 consists of 12 residues. The germline V and J ends were trimmed by 1 base and 6 bases, with 7 bases remaining between them. The CDR3 nucleotides read TGTGCCAGTAGTATAGGTCTTGGCGAGCAGTACTTC. This translates into CASSIGLGEQYF. The complete variable domain, with remaining parts taken from reference TRBV19 and TRBJ2-7, reads DGGITQSPKYLFRKEGQNVTLSCEQNLNHDAMYWYRQDPGQGLRLIYYSQIVNDFQKGDIAEGYSVSREKKESFPLTVTSAQKNPTAFYLCASSIGLGEQYFGPGTRLTVT.

V gene TRBV2 combines with J gene TRBJ1-5, with 12 bases identical to TRBD1. The CDR3 runs 14 residues. Unmatched junction bases numbered 5, after V lost 8 bases and J lost 6 bases. Per germline, CDR1 SNHLY and CDR2 FYNNEI. CDR3 sequence reads: CASQRDRGPQPQHF. CDR3 bases: TGTGCCAGCCAGAGGGACAGGGGGCCTCAGCCCCAGCATTTT.

Comment on this clone: Other nucleotide sequences from this sample produce the same CDR3. The chain links TRBV11-2 to TRBJ2-1, with D unclear. The length of the CDR3 is 12 residues. The germline V and J ends were trimmed by 5 bases and 4 bases, with 6 bases remaining between them. Per the germline V gene, CDR1 is SGHAT and CDR2 is FQNNGV. The CDR3, as DNA: TGTGCCAGCAGCCCACTTTACAATGAGCAGTTCTTC. It translates to CASSPLYNEQFF.

The chain carries TRBV20-1 and TRBJ2-7, with no clear D. CDR3 length: 11 amino acids. Per germline, CDR1 DFQATT and CDR2 SNEGSKA (reference sequence). Between the trimmed V and J ends, which lost 1 base and 1 base, there was a span of 2 bases. For the CDR3, the DNA is TGCAGTGCTAGAGGGTCCTACGAGCAGTACTTC. Translated, it gives CSARGSYEQYF.

The J gene is TRBJ1-2, the V gene TRBV28, with 7 positions matching TRBD1. Germline V lookup: CDR1 MDHEN, CDR2 SYDVKM. J lost 4 bases, V lost 11 bases, and 4 bases had no gene match. The CDR3 extends over 11 amino acids. The CDR3 here is CASGGSYGYTF. As DNA, the CDR3 is TGTGCCTCAGGGGGAAGCTATGGCTACACCTTC.

This chain connects TRBV9 to TRBJ1-2; tentatively, D is TRBD1 (6 bases). Trimming stripped 3 bases from V and 4 bases from J, with 19 bases between. There are 16 residues in the CDR3. The germline CDR1 and CDR2 sequences are SGDLS and YYNGEE. The CDR3 loop is CASSALIGGSGYGYTF. The CDR3 DNA reads as TGTGCCAGCAGCGCCCTTATCGGGGGCTCAGGCTATGGCTACACCTTC.

The rearrangement joins TRBV10-3 to TRBJ1-5; D is possibly TRBD1 (5 bases). Germline V CDR1 and CDR2: ENHRY, SYGVKD. V was shortened by 0 bases and J by 5 bases, with 14 bases between the two germline ends. The CDR3 has 16 residues. DNA for the CDR3: TGTGCCATCAGTGAGTCCGGGGGAATGGGTCATCAGCCCCAGCATTTT. This sequence encodes CAISESGGMGHQPQHF.

This clone was seen a single time. The CDR3 bases are TGTGCCAGCAGCTCGCTGACAGGACTCCCACCAGGGACTGAAGCTTTCTTT. It is translated as CASSSLTGLPPGTEAFF. The chain employs TRBV7-9 and TRBJ1-1; perhaps TRBD1 as D (6 bases). Germline V gene lookup returns CDR1 SEHNR and CDR2 FQNEAQ (reference sequence). The CDR3 contains 17 residues. V was cut by 4 bases and J by 5 bases, with 23 bases left in between. The full variable domain, completed using reference TRBV7-9 and TRBJ1-1, is DTGVSQNPRHKITKRGQNVTFRCDPISEHNRLYWYRQTLGQGPEFLTYFQNEAQLEKSRLLSDRFSAERPKGSFSTLEIQRTEQGDSAMYLCASSSLTGLPPGTEAFFGQGTRLTVV.

The chain carries TRBV19 and TRBJ2-1; TRBD2 agrees at 8 bases. After removal of 10 bases from V and 6 bases from J, the junction contained 23 bases not matched to a gene. The CDR3 is 18 residues long. Germline CDR1 LNHDA, CDR2 SQIVND (reference sequence). This CDR3 reads CATHRGGLAQAPFNEQFF. The CDR3 DNA is TGTGCCACTCACCGGGGGGGGCTAGCGCAAGCACCCTTCAATGAGCAGTTCTTC.

The genes are TRBV5-1 and TRBJ2-5; 7 bases line up with TRBD1. The CDR3 has 14 residues. J was trimmed by 1 base and V by 2 bases; bases with no gene match: 2. CDR1 SGHRS and CDR2 YFSETQ come from the germline V gene. This chain's CDR3 is CASSLGTAQETQYF. For the CDR3, the DNA is TGCGCCAGCAGCTTAGGGACAGCCCAAGAGACCCAGTACTTC.

This chain links TRBV5-1 with TRBJ1-2; TRBD1 aligns across 11 bases. There are 14 residues in the CDR3. Germline assignment: CDR1 SGHRS and CDR2 YFSETQ. V gave up 3 bases and J gave up 6 bases; unmatched junction bases: 4. The CDR3 sequence: CASSSDRGRDGYTF. CDR3 nucleotide sequence: TGCGCCAGCAGCTCGGACAGGGGGCGGGATGGCTACACCTTC.

The V and J genes are TRBV6-5 and TRBJ1-1, with no clear D. This CDR3 has 11 amino acids. Germline lookup yields CDR1 MNHEY and CDR2 SVGAGI. The V gene lost 2 bases and the J gene lost 10 bases, with 8 bases spanning the gap. CDR3 DNA sequence: TGTGCCAGCAGTTACCTCGGGGTAGCTTTCTTT. Its protein is CASSYLGVAFF.

The CDR3: CATSRRLAGEGLKNIQYF. The CDR3 region has the DNA TGTGCCACCAGCAGACGACTAGCGGGAGAGGGTCTCAAAAACATTCAGTACTTC. The chain joins TRBV15 to TRBJ2-4; 12 bases map to TRBD2. The CDR3 covers 18 residues. In germline, CDR1 is LNHNV, CDR2 YYDKDF (reference sequence). V lost 2 bases, J lost 3 bases, and 8 bases stayed unmatched.

The chain has TRBV5-1 and TRBJ2-7; TRBD2 matches at 14 bases. V was clipped by 1 base and J by 6 bases; unmatched bases: 6. The CDR3 is 16 amino acids. From germline, CDR1 is SGHRS and CDR2 YFSETQ. The CDR3 nucleotides read TGCGCCAGCAGCTTGCTCGGGACTAGCGGGAGTAGCGAGCAGTACTTC. Protein sequence: CASSLLGTSGSSEQYF.

The rearrangement links TRBV2 to TRBJ2-5, with TRBD1 identical over 8 bases. Germline CDR1 SNHLY, CDR2 FYNNEI. V lost 11 bases, J lost 2 bases, and 13 bases stayed unmatched. The length of the CDR3 is 15 residues. The CDR3 bases are TGTGCCGGTAAACCAGGGGGCTCTCCTCAAGAGACCCAGTACTTC. It specifies CAGKPGGSPQETQYF.

The V and J genes are TRBV19 and TRBJ1-1; weak D call: TRBD1 (5 bases). The length of the CDR3 is 14 residues. CDR1 and CDR2 from the germline V gene are LNHDA and SQIVND (reference sequence). V was clipped by 3 bases and J by 3 bases, with 11 bases between them. The CDR3 DNA sequence: TGTGCCAGTAGTATTGGGACCATTGACACTGAAGCTTTCTTT. It translates to CASSIGTIDTEAFF.